The 28 T cell receptor beta chains in this list originate from one sample, sequenced in a study of blood T cell repertoires in COVID-19. Sequencing used immunoSEQ multiplex PCR; TCRdb keeps in-frame clones, though not all of them. The top ten hold roughly 3% of the sample, which has 130,000 to 150,000 clones, 70% to 85% seen once. The sample taken for sequencing was peripheral blood. The receptors derive from an elderly woman with acute or convalescent COVID-19.

The rearrangement uses TRBV4-1 and TRBJ1-1; no reliable D call. Germline-derived CDR1 and CDR2 are MGHRA and YSYEKL. The CDR3 has 18 residues. Trimming left V 6 bases short and J 1 base short, with 24 bases between. CDR3 DNA: TGCGCCAGCAGTCTGGCCCGGACCGGTGTAGGAGGGAACACTGAAGCTTTCTTT. Residues: CASSLARTGVGGNTEAFF.

This clone was observed a handful of times. The CDR3 loop reads CASLDSNTEAFF. DNA of the CDR3: TGTGCCAGTCTTGACTCGAACACTGAAGCTTTCTTT. This chain uses TRBV19 with TRBJ1-1; no definite D call. The germline CDR1 and CDR2 sequences are LNHDA and SQIVND (reference sequence). The V and J ends lost 8 bases and 1 base respectively, with 8 bases between them. The CDR3 is 12 residues long.

This chain joins TRBV6-1 and TRBJ1-1; D remains ambiguous. Trimming took off 3 bases at V and 7 bases at J, with 9 bases between the two ends. The CDR3 contains 12 residues. Germline CDR1 is MNHNS and CDR2 is SASEGT. CDR3 in DNA: TGTGCCAGCAGTGATGGCAGGCTTGAAGCTTTCTTT. As protein: CASSDGRLEAFF.

This rearrangement joins TRBV10-3 to TRBJ1-4; D perhaps matches TRBD1 (5 bases). Germline CDR1 reads ENHRY; CDR2 reads SYGVKD. The CDR3 runs to 13 residues. The V end lost 11 bases, the J end lost 7 bases, and 17 bases lay between the germline ends. CDR3 region: CAVKDKDLEKLFF. The CDR3 DNA reads as TGTGCCGTAAAGGACAAGGACCTTGAAAAACTGTTTTTT.

This clone was observed a single time. The CDR3 sequence is CASSLHGNTEAFF. DNA of the CDR3: TGTGCCAGCAGCTTACACGGGAACACTGAAGCTTTCTTT. J is TRBJ1-1 and V is TRBV7-9; unclear D gene. The CDR3 is made up of 13 amino acids. Trimming removed 2 bases from V and 1 base from J, with 5 bases in between. Germline values: CDR1 SEHNR, CDR2 FQNEAQ (reference sequence).

The genes are TRBV6-2 or TRBV6-3 and TRBJ1-2; 9 bases fit TRBD1. Unmatched junction bases numbered 8, after V lost 2 bases and J lost 7 bases. The germline gives CDR1 MNHEY, CDR2 SVGEGT. The CDR3 runs to 15 residues. The CDR3 DNA follows: TGTGCCAGCAGTTACCCCCCAGGACAGGGGCCTGGCTACACCTTC. It specifies CASSYPPGQGPGYTF.

The chain recombines TRBV6-5 with TRBJ2-7; D is uncertain. The CDR3 is 13 residues long. Looked up from germline, CDR1 is MNHEY and CDR2 is SVGAGI. V lost 2 bases and J 5 bases, leaving 10 bases between the germline ends. The CDR3 is CASSYQEDHEQYF. The DNA of the CDR3 is TGTGCCAGCAGTTACCAGGAAGATCACGAGCAGTACTTC.

The CDR3 here is CASSSHPRYEQYF. The CDR3 region has the DNA TGTGCCAGCAGCTCTCATCCCAGGTACGAGCAGTACTTC. V is TRBV7-2 and J is TRBJ2-7; no clear D. The CDR3 is 13 amino acids. Germline CDR1 reads SGHTA; CDR2 reads FQGNSA. V was pared by 4 bases and J by 4 bases, with 11 bases between.

The chain carries TRBV9 and TRBJ1-2; 9 bases are a match to TRBD1. CDR1 SGDLS and CDR2 YYNGEE come from the germline V gene. The J segment lost 7 bases and the V segment lost 5 bases, leaving 6 bases of the junction unmatched. The CDR3 has 13 residues. CDR3 sequence (DNA): TGTGCCAGCAGAAGCGGGACAGGGATTGGCTACACCTTC. Amino acid sequence: CASRSGTGIGYTF.

This chain links TRBV19 with TRBJ2-3; the D is unclear. V was pared by 7 bases and J by 5 bases, with 7 bases between. The CDR3 spans 11 residues. Germline CDR1 reads LNHDA; CDR2 reads SQIVND (reference sequence). CDR3 loop: CASKSGDTQYF. CDR3 bases: TGTGCCAGTAAGTCGGGAGATACGCAGTATTTT. Together with reference TRBV19 and TRBJ2-3, the CDR3 gives the full variable domain: DGGITQSPKYLFRKEGQNVTLSCEQNLNHDAMYWYRQDPGQGLRLIYYSQIVNDFQKGDIAEGYSVSREKKESFPLTVTSAQKNPTAFYLCASKSGDTQYFGPGTRLTVL.

A single count supports this clone. An end of the junction does not agree with germline; a read error may underlie this. This chain joins TRBV2 and TRBJ2-7; the D gene is possibly TRBD2 (7 bases). The CDR3 is 11 amino acids. Per germline, CDR1 SNHLY and CDR2 FYNNEI. Here the CDR3 reads CASSVRGPGDF. DNA for the CDR3: TGTGCCAGCAGTGTGCGGGGGCCCGGCGACTTC.

The rearrangement uses TRBV12-2 and TRBJ1-4. TRBV12-2 is reported as a pseudogene. This CDR3 spans 16 amino acids. This chain's CDR3 is CASRPSPETTNEKLFF. The CDR3 DNA follows: TGTGCAAGTCGCCCTTCACCTGAGACAACTAATGAAAAACTGTTTTTT.

This chain joins TRBV7-3 and TRBJ2-1; 11 bases are shared with TRBD2. V trimming: 4 bases; J trimming: 6 bases; junction bases outside the gene matches: 14. The CDR3 has 18 amino acids. Germline CDR1 is SGHTA and CDR2 is FQGTGA. This chain's CDR3 is CASSSALAGASSGNEQFF. Written as DNA, the CDR3 is TGTGCCAGCAGCTCCGCACTAGCGGGGGCTAGTTCGGGCAATGAGCAGTTCTTC.

The V call is TRBV9, the J call TRBJ1-1; perhaps TRBD1 as D (5 bases). V was clipped by 3 bases and J by 1 base, with 7 bases between them. CDR1 is SGDLS, CDR2 YYNGEE, per germline. This CDR3 contains 13 residues. In DNA, the CDR3 is TGTGCCAGCAGCGATACAGGGAACACTGAAGCTTTCTTT. Its translation: CASSDTGNTEAFF.

This rearrangement joins TRBV27 to TRBJ2-3; TRBD2 agrees at 12 bases. Per the germline V gene, CDR1 is MNHEY and CDR2 is SMNVEV (reference sequence). J gave up 6 bases and V 6 bases, and 7 bases lay outside the gene matches. The CDR3 is 15 residues long. The CDR3 protein is CASRSLAGGQDTQYF. CDR3 bases: TGTGCCAGCAGGTCACTAGCGGGGGGTCAGGATACGCAGTATTTT.

This clone was detected a few times. V gene TRBV7-7 combines with J gene TRBJ2-1; 8 positions match TRBD2. With 6 bases clipped from V and 7 bases from J, the junction kept 17 bases outside the gene matches. The CDR3 runs 17 residues. From germline, CDR1 is SSHAT and CDR2 FNYEAQ (reference sequence). CDR3 in amino acids: CASSAGGVSSGRNEQFF. CDR3 sequence (DNA): TGTGCCAGCAGTGCCGGGGGGGTTAGTTCTGGCCGTAATGAGCAGTTCTTC.

This chain uses TRBV5-4 with TRBJ2-7, with 8 nucleotides matching TRBD1. Germline loops: CDR1 SGHNT, CDR2 YYREEE (reference sequence). The CDR3 length is 15 residues. V gave up 0 bases and J gave up 5 bases; unmatched junction bases: 7. The CDR3 reads CASSLAQGAADEQYF. The CDR3 region has the DNA TGTGCCAGCAGCTTGGCTCAGGGGGCCGCTGACGAGCAGTACTTC. The full variable domain, with the rest looked up from reference TRBV5-4 and TRBJ2-7, is ETGVTQSPTHLIKTRGQQVTLRCSSQSGHNTVSWYQQALGQGPQFIFQYYREEENGRGNFPPRFSGLQFPNYSSELNVNALELDDSALYLCASSLAQGAADEQYFGPGTRLTVT.

The chain is built from TRBV2 and TRBJ1-5; D remains ambiguous. The V gene lost 7 bases and the J gene lost 7 bases, with 11 bases spanning the gap. Germline CDR1 is SNHLY and CDR2 is FYNNEI. This CDR3 is built from 12 residues. CDR3 region: CASKGETQPQHF. The CDR3 bases are TGTGCCAGCAAGGGAGAAACGCAGCCCCAGCATTTT. Filled out from reference TRBV2 and TRBJ1-5, the complete variable domain reads EPEVTQTPSHQVTQMGQEVILRCVPISNHLYFYWYRQILGQKVEFLVSFYNNEISEKSEIFDDQFSVERPDGSNFTLKIRSTKLEDSAMYFCASKGETQPQHFGDGTRLSIL.

The chain combines TRBV9 with TRBJ2-7, with 7 bases matching TRBD2. V shed 4 bases, J shed 3 bases, and the junction held 7 bases outside the gene matches. The germline gives CDR1 SGDLS, CDR2 YYNGEE. The CDR3 has 14 residues. CDR3 in amino acids: CASSPWGGSYEQYF. In DNA, the CDR3 is TGTGCCAGCAGCCCCTGGGGGGGAAGCTACGAGCAGTACTTC.

V gene TRBV12-5 combines with J gene TRBJ2-6; TRBD1 matches at 9 bases. The CDR3 totals 16 residues. J lost 0 bases, V lost 7 bases, and 4 bases had no gene match. Germline CDR1 reads LGHNT; CDR2 reads FRNRAP. CDR3 nucleotides: TGTGCTAGTGTTGGGACAGGGAACTCTGGGGCCAACGTCCTGACTTTC. This encodes CASVGTGNSGANVLTF.

The V and J genes are TRBV18 and TRBJ1-1; possibly TRBD1 for D (6 bases). This CDR3 is 15 amino acids long. Germline V gene data show CDR1 as KGHSH and CDR2 as LQKENI. Trimming cost V 3 bases and J 1 base, with 12 bases left between them. CDR3 DNA sequence: TGTGCCAGCTCACCCATGGCAGGGGCGAACACTGAAGCTTTCTTT. This codes for CASSPMAGANTEAFF.

The genes are TRBV19 and TRBJ1-1, with D perhaps matching TRBD1 (5 bases). Trimming removed 6 bases from V and 5 bases from J, with 22 bases in between. Per germline, CDR1 LNHDA and CDR2 SQIVND (reference sequence). CDR3 size: 16 residues. DNA for the CDR3: TGTGCCAGTAGCACCGGGCCCGGGACTAGGGGAACTGAAGCTTTCTTT. Encoded protein: CASSTGPGTRGTEAFF.

The chain joins TRBV7-9 to TRBJ2-1; D possibly corresponds to TRBD2 (6 bases). The germline V gene has CDR1 SEHNR and CDR2 FQNEAQ (reference sequence). The CDR3 has 14 amino acids. The V gene lost 1 base and the J gene lost 10 bases, with 14 bases spanning the gap. Written as DNA, the CDR3 is TGTGCCAGCAGCTTAGTGAGTTGGGCGGGAGAGCAGTTCTTC. It specifies CASSLVSWAGEQFF. Combining the CDR3 with reference TRBV7-9 and TRBJ2-1 gives the whole variable domain DTGVSQNPRHKITKRGQNVTFRCDPISEHNRLYWYRQTLGQGPEFLTYFQNEAQLEKSRLLSDRFSAERPKGSFSTLEIQRTEQGDSAMYLCASSLVSWAGEQFFGPGTRLTVL.

The V and J genes are TRBV27 and TRBJ2-7; the match to TRBD2 covers 11 bases. Germline V gives CDR1 MNHEY, CDR2 SMNVEV (reference sequence). V lost 3 bases and J lost 2; bases outside the gene matches: 0. This CDR3 is built from 14 residues. Here the CDR3 DNA reads TGTGCCAGCAGTTTGGGACTAGCGGCCTACGAGCAGTACTTC. Translated, it gives CASSLGLAAYEQYF.

V is TRBV6-4 and J is TRBJ2-3, with 9 bases identical to TRBD1. J gave up 1 base and V 6 bases, and 8 bases lay outside the gene matches. Per germline, CDR1 MRHNA and CDR2 SNTAGT. The CDR3 extends over 16 amino acids. In nucleotides, the CDR3 is TGTGCCAGCAGCCGGGGACAGGGAAGTCGCACAGATACGCAGTATTTT. Protein sequence: CASSRGQGSRTDTQYF.

V and J are TRBV29-1 and TRBJ1-1, with 7 bases fitting TRBD1. Trimming cost V 2 bases and J 13 bases; bases outside gene matches: 10. Per the germline V gene, CDR1 is SQVTM and CDR2 is ANQGSEA. This CDR3 has 12 residues. The CDR3 DNA sequence: TGCAGCGTTGAAAGTGCGGACAGGCAAGGTTTCTTT. As protein: CSVESADRQGFF.

This rearrangement joins TRBV5-1 to TRBJ2-7, with 10 bases fitting TRBD1. V shed 2 bases and J 2 bases; nucleotides not matched to a gene: 4. The CDR3 runs to 15 residues. Germline V lookup: CDR1 SGHRS, CDR2 YFSETQ. The CDR3 bases are TGCGCCAGCAGCTTTATTGGGACAGGGGCCTACGAGCAGTACTTC. Translation gives CASSFIGTGAYEQYF.

This chain connects TRBV5-1 to TRBJ1-2; no clear D gene. Germline values: CDR1 SGHRS, CDR2 YFSETQ. This CDR3 comprises 15 residues. V lost 2 bases, J lost 2 bases, and 13 bases lay in between. This CDR3 is CASSLTDSSNYGYTF. DNA for the CDR3: TGCGCCAGCAGCTTAACCGACTCATCGAACTATGGCTACACCTTC.